This passage covers 27 T cell receptor beta chains from one sample sequenced in a study of blood T cell repertoires in COVID-19. TCRdb's copy holds only in-frame clones and misses some; the assay was immunoSEQ multiplex PCR. The table lists tens of thousands of clones, approximately 83% of them singletons. Sample: peripheral blood. The receptors derive from a woman aged 55-70 years with acute or convalescent COVID-19.

The genes are TRBV5-6 and TRBJ1-5; TRBD1 is a possible D gene (6 bases). The germline V and J ends were trimmed by 1 base and 8 bases, with 10 bases remaining between them. The CDR3 is 13 amino acids. CDR1 and CDR2 from the germline V gene are SGHDT and YYEEEE. CDR3 in DNA: TGTGCCAGCAGCTTGCAAAAGGGGGAGCCCCAGCATTTT. Residues: CASSLQKGEPQHF. The full variable domain, its missing parts supplied by reference TRBV5-6 and TRBJ1-5, is DAGVTQSPTHLIKTRGQQVTLRCSPKSGHDTVSWYQQALGQGPQFIFQYYEEEERQRGNFPDRFSGHQFPNYSSELNVNALLLGDSALYLCASSLQKGEPQHFGDGTRLSIL.

V usage is TRBV19 and J usage is TRBJ1-2; 8 positions match TRBD1. The V gene's germline CDR1 is LNHDA and CDR2 SQIVND (reference sequence). The CDR3 contains 13 residues. V shed 5 bases, J shed 6 bases, and the junction held 5 bases outside the gene matches. CDR3 DNA: TGTGCCAGTAGTCACAGGGGGGGGGATGGCTACACCTTC. Its translation is CASSHRGGDGYTF.

The chain recombines TRBV21-1 with TRBJ1-4; TRBD1 is the table's D call and was not checked against the DNA. TRBV21-1 is described as a pseudogene. The CDR3 has 17 amino acids. CDR3 sequence (DNA): TGTGCCAGCAGCAAAGTAGGGGACAGGAGGGGTAATGAAAAACTGTTTTTT. It specifies CASSKVGDRRGNEKLFF.

The chain is built from TRBV24-1 and TRBJ1-5; D is undetermined. V shed 4 bases and J shed 5 bases, with 5 bases lying between them. This CDR3 spans 12 amino acids. Germline V lookup: CDR1 KGHDR, CDR2 SFDVKD. The DNA of the CDR3 is TGTGCCACCAGTGACCCCGATCAGCCCCAGCATTTT. It specifies CATSDPDQPQHF.

The chain employs TRBV30 and TRBJ2-1; D unresolved. This CDR3 region has 15 residues. Germline lookup yields CDR1 GTSNPN and CDR2 SVGIG (reference sequence). V was clipped by 5 bases and J by 2 bases, with 16 bases between them. In DNA, the CDR3 is TGTGCCTGGGGTCGCGATGCGTACGCCTACAATGAGCAGTTCTTC. Residues: CAWGRDAYAYNEQFF.

The gene calls are TRBV6-5 and TRBJ2-1; 10 bases agree with TRBD1. V dropped 10 bases and J dropped 12; count of bases not matched to a gene: 15. CDR1 MNHEY and CDR2 SVGAGI come from the germline V gene. The CDR3 loop spans 14 amino acids. The CDR3 nucleotides read TGTGCCATTCTGGGACAGGGGATATGGGGAGGGCAGTTCTTC. Amino acids: CAILGQGIWGGQFF.

The chain employs TRBV29-1 and TRBJ2-3, with 11 positions matching TRBD1. This CDR3 contains 14 residues. Trimming at V came to 8 bases and at J to 4 bases, leaving 8 bases not matched to a gene. CDR1 is SQVTM and CDR2 is ANQGSEA in the germline V gene. The CDR3 sequence: CSLTRTGGADTQYF. CDR3 nucleotide sequence: TGCAGCCTGACGCGGACAGGGGGCGCAGATACGCAGTATTTT.

The chain combines TRBV4-1 with TRBJ2-1; D may be TRBD2 (6 bases). This CDR3 contains 16 residues. Germline CDR1 MGHRA, CDR2 YSYEKL. V was pared by 3 bases and J by 3 bases, with 15 bases between. CDR3 sequence (DNA): TGCGCCAGCAGCCAGCCTCCCGGGACTTACTACAATGAGCAGTTCTTC. Translation: CASSQPPGTYYNEQFF.

This rearrangement joins TRBV9 to TRBJ2-3; 8 nucleotides match TRBD2. Germline-derived CDR1 and CDR2 are SGDLS and YYNGEE. The CDR3 loop spans 15 amino acids. V shed 1 base and J 2 bases; nucleotides not matched to a gene: 3. CDR3 sequence reads: CASSVRGLDTDTQYF. The CDR3, as DNA: TGTGCCAGCAGCGTAAGGGGACTAGACACAGATACGCAGTATTTT.

In this sample, this clone turned up a few times. This rearrangement joins TRBV2 to TRBJ2-6; TRBD1 matches at 7 bases. CDR3 size: 18 residues. V lost 4 bases to trimming and J lost 2 bases; unmatched junction nucleotides: 11. Germline V gene lookup returns CDR1 SNHLY and CDR2 FYNNEI. As DNA, the CDR3 is TGTGCCAGCAGTGCCATCAACAGGGGTTCCGCTGGGGCCAACGTCCTGACTTTC. Its translation is CASSAINRGSAGANVLTF. The whole variable domain, remainder taken from reference TRBV2 and TRBJ2-6, is EPEVTQTPSHQVTQMGQEVILRCVPISNHLYFYWYRQILGQKVEFLVSFYNNEISEKSEIFDDQFSVERPDGSNFTLKIRSTKLEDSAMYFCASSAINRGSAGANVLTFGAGSRLTVL.

The chain links TRBV7-8 to TRBJ2-1; weak D call: TRBD2 (7 bases). Trimming stripped 5 bases from V and 4 bases from J, with 15 bases between. The CDR3 is 15 residues long. Germline CDR1 is SGHVS and CDR2 is FQNEAQ. The CDR3 nucleotides are TGTGCCAGCAGCCCAGGGAGGGGGTCTTACAATGAGCAGTTCTTC. Residues: CASSPGRGSYNEQFF.

This chain links TRBV28 with TRBJ2-7; 10 nucleotides line up with TRBD1. Per germline, CDR1 MDHEN and CDR2 SYDVKM. The CDR3 sequence is 15 residues long. V was clipped by 6 bases and J by 9 bases; unmatched bases: 14. Here the CDR3 reads CASRRTGTGVLGQYF. The CDR3 DNA reads TGTGCCAGCAGGCGGACCGGGACAGGGGTCCTTGGGCAGTACTTC.

The V gene is TRBV25-1, the J gene TRBJ1-3; TRBD1 is a possible D gene (5 bases). Per germline, CDR1 MGHDK and CDR2 SYGVNS. CDR3 length: 14 amino acids. Trimming removed 3 bases at V and 2 bases at J, with 8 bases between. The CDR3 DNA sequence: TGTGCCAGCAGTGATGGGGGGGCTGGAAACACCATATATTTT. Protein: CASSDGGAGNTIYF.

The rearrangement joins TRBV2 to TRBJ1-6, with a tentative D call TRBD1 (5 bases). The germline V gene encodes CDR1 SNHLY and CDR2 FYNNEI. This CDR3 has 14 amino acids. V lost 2 bases, J lost 8 bases, and 10 bases lay in between. The CDR3 loop is CASSEREGHSPLHF. The CDR3 DNA reads TGTGCCAGCAGTGAACGGGAGGGGCATTCACCCCTCCACTTT.

The sample holds one count of this clone. V and J are TRBV10-3 and TRBJ1-2, with 10 positions matching TRBD1. The germline CDR1 and CDR2 sequences are ENHRY and SYGVKD. V trimming: 5 bases; J trimming: 6 bases; junction bases outside the gene matches: 9. The CDR3 totals 15 residues. CDR3 in DNA: TGTGCCATCAGTTACCAACCCGGGACAGGGGATGGCTACACCTTC. The encoded protein is CAISYQPGTGDGYTF.

The CDR3 sequence is CASSSGTGNTIYF. The CDR3 DNA sequence: TGTGCCAGCAGCTCGGGGACTGGAAACACCATATATTTT. J is TRBJ1-3 and V is TRBV11-1; no clear D. Trimming removed 4 bases from V and 2 bases from J, with 6 bases in between. The germline gives CDR1 SGHAT, CDR2 FQDESV (reference sequence). The CDR3 consists of 13 residues.

This clone was observed once. The rearrangement joins TRBV5-1 to TRBJ2-4, with 8 bases matching TRBD1. Germline V gene lookup returns CDR1 SGHRS and CDR2 YFSETQ. J was trimmed by 2 bases and V by 4 bases; bases with no gene match: 8. This CDR3 has 16 residues. The CDR3 DNA sequence: TGCGCCAGCAGCCCCCGACAGGGGATAACCAAAAACATTCAGTACTTC. This encodes CASSPRQGITKNIQYF.

V gene TRBV6-5 combines with J gene TRBJ1-3, with TRBD1 matching 8 bases. The CDR3 is 13 residues long. V lost 6 bases, J lost 4 bases, and 2 bases stayed unmatched. From germline, CDR1 is MNHEY and CDR2 SVGAGI. CDR3 in DNA: TGTGCCAGCAGAAGACAGGGGGGAAACACCATATATTTT. This translates into CASRRQGGNTIYF.

This rearrangement joins TRBV28 to TRBJ2-2; the match to TRBD1 covers 9 bases. Trimming removed 6 bases from V and 5 bases from J; junction bases left unmatched: 10. CDR3 length equals 16 residues. Germline V lookup: CDR1 MDHEN, CDR2 SYDVKM. The CDR3 here is CASRQPRQGGTGELFF. The CDR3 nucleotides are TGTGCCAGCAGACAACCCCGACAGGGGGGTACCGGGGAGCTGTTTTTT.

CDR3 DNA: TGTGCCAGCAGCCCAGGACTAGCGGGAGGGAGGAACCCCCACAATGAGCAGTTCTTC. Amino acids: CASSPGLAGGRNPHNEQFF. This rearrangement joins TRBV11-3 to TRBJ2-1; TRBD2 aligns across 15 bases. The length of the CDR3 is 19 residues. Germline CDR1 reads SGHNT; CDR2 reads YENEEA. V dropped 5 bases and J dropped 5; count of bases not matched to a gene: 13. Full variable domain (outside the CDR3, taken from reference TRBV11-3 and TRBJ2-1): EAGVVQSPRYKIIEKKQPVAFWCNPISGHNTLYWYLQNLGQGPELLIRYENEEAVDDSQLPKDRFSAERLKGVDSTLKIQPAELGDSAVYLCASSPGLAGGRNPHNEQFFGPGTRLTVL.

The V gene is TRBV24-1, the J gene TRBJ2-1; maybe TRBD1 (5 bases). The CDR3 runs 15 residues. V was clipped by 4 bases and J by 9 bases, with 18 bases between them. In germline, CDR1 is KGHDR, CDR2 SFDVKD. This chain's CDR3 is CATSELGREGGEQFF. The CDR3 DNA sequence: TGTGCCACCAGTGAGCTGGGCAGGGAAGGTGGTGAGCAGTTCTTC.

Regarding this clone: Sequence at one end of the junction differs from germline and may be a read error. The chain has TRBV7-7 and TRBJ2-7, with a tentative D call TRBD2 (5 bases). Per germline, CDR1 SSHAT and CDR2 FNYEAQ (reference sequence). CDR3 length equals 14 residues. CDR3 sequence (DNA): TGTGCTAGCAGCCCCTTAGGACTTCAACCCGAGCAGTACTTC. Translation: CASSPLGLQPEQYF. The full variable domain, its missing parts supplied by reference TRBV7-7 and TRBJ2-7, is GAGVSQSPRYKVTKRGQDVTLRCDPISSHATLYWYQQALGQGPEFLTYFNYEAQPDKSGLPSDRFSAERPEGSISTLTIQRTEQRDSAMYRCASSPLGLQPEQYFGPGTRLTVT.

This clone occurred once. The J gene is TRBJ1-2, the V gene TRBV18; 7 bases match TRBD1. This CDR3 is built from 15 residues. Trimming cost V 6 bases and J 6 bases; bases outside gene matches: 13. Germline V gives CDR1 KGHSH, CDR2 LQKENI. CDR3 amino acids: CASSPTATGSNGYTF. As DNA, the CDR3 is TGTGCCAGCTCCCCTACGGCGACAGGGAGCAATGGCTACACCTTC.

This clone has a single count. The V gene is TRBV9, the J gene TRBJ1-2, with TRBD1 as a possible D gene (5 bases). Germline loops: CDR1 SGDLS, CDR2 YYNGEE. The V gene lost 2 bases and the J gene lost 4 bases, with 6 bases spanning the gap. The CDR3 covers 12 residues. CDR3 sequence (DNA): TGTGCCAGCAGCGTCGACAGCTATGGCTACACCTTC. Translated: CASSVDSYGYTF. Full variable domain (missing parts from reference TRBV9 and TRBJ1-2): DSGVTQTPKHLITATGQRVTLRCSPRSGDLSVYWYQQSLDQGLQFLIQYYNGEERAKGNILERFSAQQFPDLHSELNLSSLELGDSALYFCASSVDSYGYTFGSGTRLTVV.

CDR3 bases: TGTGCCAGCTCTCGGACAGGGGGAGAGACCCAGTACTTC. This translates into CASSRTGGETQYF. This chain uses TRBV18 with TRBJ2-5; TRBD1 aligns across 10 bases. The CDR3 length is 13 residues. CDR1 and CDR2 from the germline V gene are KGHSH and LQKENI. The ends lost 6 bases at V and 4 bases at J; junction bases unmatched: 2.

V gene TRBV2 combines with J gene TRBJ2-1; 9 bases align to TRBD1. The trim removed 7 bases at V and 1 base at J, leaving 2 bases unmatched. CDR1 and CDR2 (germline): SNHLY, FYNNEI. The CDR3 length is 14 residues. The CDR3 nucleotides read TGTGCCAGCAAAGGACAGGGGTCCTACAATGAGCAGTTCTTC. This sequence encodes CASKGQGSYNEQFF.

This sequence joins TRBV27 and TRBJ1-1; TRBD1 matches at 7 bases. Germline trimming cut 0 bases from V and 10 bases from J; bases unmatched to any gene: 8. CDR1 is MNHEY, CDR2 SMNVEV, per germline (reference sequence). This CDR3 contains 14 residues. The DNA for the CDR3 is TGTGCCAGCAGTTTATCGAGGGGGCCTAATGGAGCTTTCTTT. It codes for CASSLSRGPNGAFF.